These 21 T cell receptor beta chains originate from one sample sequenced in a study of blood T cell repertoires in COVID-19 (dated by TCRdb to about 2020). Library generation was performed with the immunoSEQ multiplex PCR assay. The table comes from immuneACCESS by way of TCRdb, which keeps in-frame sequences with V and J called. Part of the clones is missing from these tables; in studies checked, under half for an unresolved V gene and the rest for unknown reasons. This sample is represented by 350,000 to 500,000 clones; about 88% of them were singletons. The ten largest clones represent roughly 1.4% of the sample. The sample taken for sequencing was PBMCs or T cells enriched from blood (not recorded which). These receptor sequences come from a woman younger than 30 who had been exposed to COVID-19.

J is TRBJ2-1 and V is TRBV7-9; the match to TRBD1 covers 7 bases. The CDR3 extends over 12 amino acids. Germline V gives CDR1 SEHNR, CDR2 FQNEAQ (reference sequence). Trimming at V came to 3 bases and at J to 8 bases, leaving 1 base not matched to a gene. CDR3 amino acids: CASSFQGDEQFF. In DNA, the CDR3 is TGTGCCAGCAGCTTCCAGGGGGATGAGCAGTTCTTC.

CDR3 region: CAWTRGGDRYSPLHF. The DNA of the CDR3 is TGTGCCTGGACAAGGGGAGGGGATCGGTATTCACCCCTCCACTTT. The rearrangement joins TRBV30 to TRBJ1-6, with D perhaps matching TRBD1 (5 bases). The V end lost 4 bases, the J end lost 8 bases, and 18 bases lay between the germline ends. The length of the CDR3 is 15 residues. CDR1 is GTSNPN and CDR2 is SVGIG in the germline V gene (reference sequence).

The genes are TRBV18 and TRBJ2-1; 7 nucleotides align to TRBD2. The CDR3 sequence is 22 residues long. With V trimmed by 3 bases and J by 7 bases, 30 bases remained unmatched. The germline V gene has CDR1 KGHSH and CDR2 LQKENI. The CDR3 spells CASSPYDPLATPAGNRLNEQFF. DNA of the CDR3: TGTGCCAGCTCACCCTATGACCCCCTCGCTACACCAGCGGGGAACAGGTTAAATGAGCAGTTCTTC.

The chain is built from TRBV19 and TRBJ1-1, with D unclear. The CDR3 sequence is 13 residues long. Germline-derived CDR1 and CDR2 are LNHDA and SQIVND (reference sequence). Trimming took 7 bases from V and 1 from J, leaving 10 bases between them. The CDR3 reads CASTLRGNTEAFF. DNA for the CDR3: TGTGCCAGTACCCTGCGGGGGAACACTGAAGCTTTCTTT.

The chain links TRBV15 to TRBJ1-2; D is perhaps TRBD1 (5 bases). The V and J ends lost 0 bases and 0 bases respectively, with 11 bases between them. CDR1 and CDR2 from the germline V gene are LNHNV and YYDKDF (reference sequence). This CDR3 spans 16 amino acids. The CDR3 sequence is CATSRDPGGPNYGYTF. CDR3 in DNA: TGTGCCACCAGCAGAGACCCGGGGGGTCCTAACTATGGCTACACCTTC.

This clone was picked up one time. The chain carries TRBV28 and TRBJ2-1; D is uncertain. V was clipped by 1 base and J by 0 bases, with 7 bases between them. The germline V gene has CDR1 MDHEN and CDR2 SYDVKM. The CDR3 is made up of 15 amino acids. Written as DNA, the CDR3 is TGTGCCAGCAGTTTATATTCTAGCTCCTACAATGAGCAGTTCTTC. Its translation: CASSLYSSSYNEQFF.

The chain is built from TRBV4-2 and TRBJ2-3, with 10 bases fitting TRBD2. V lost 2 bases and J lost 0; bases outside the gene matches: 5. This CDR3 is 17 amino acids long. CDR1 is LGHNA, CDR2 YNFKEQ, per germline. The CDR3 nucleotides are TGTGCCAGCAGCCAATATAGCGGGGGGACAAGCACAGATACGCAGTATTTT. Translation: CASSQYSGGTSTDTQYF.

The CDR3 is CATGTGGFYEQYF. DNA of the CDR3: TGTGCCACCGGGACAGGGGGCTTCTACGAGCAGTACTTC. The J gene is TRBJ2-7, the V gene TRBV28, with TRBD1 matching 12 bases. CDR1 is MDHEN and CDR2 is SYDVKM in the germline V gene. With V trimmed by 10 bases and J by 3 bases, 4 bases remained unmatched. The CDR3 has 13 amino acids.

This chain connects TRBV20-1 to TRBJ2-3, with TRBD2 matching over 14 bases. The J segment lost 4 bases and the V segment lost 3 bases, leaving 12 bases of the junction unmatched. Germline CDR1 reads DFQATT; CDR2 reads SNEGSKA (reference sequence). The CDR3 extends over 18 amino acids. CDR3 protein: CSASPGVRLAGGPDTQYF. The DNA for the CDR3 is TGCAGTGCTAGTCCCGGGGTGCGACTAGCGGGAGGGCCAGATACGCAGTATTTT.

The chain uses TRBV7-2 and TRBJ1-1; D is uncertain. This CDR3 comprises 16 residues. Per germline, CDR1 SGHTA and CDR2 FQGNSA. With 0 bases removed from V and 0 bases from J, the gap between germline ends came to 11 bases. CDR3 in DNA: TGTGCCAGCAGCTTAGCGGTTTGGGCAATGAACACTGAAGCTTTCTTT. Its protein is CASSLAVWAMNTEAFF.

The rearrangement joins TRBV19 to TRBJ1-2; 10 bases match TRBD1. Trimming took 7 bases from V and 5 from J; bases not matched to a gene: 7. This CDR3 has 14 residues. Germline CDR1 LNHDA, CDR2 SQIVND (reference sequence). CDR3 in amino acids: CASTRTGGVYGYTF. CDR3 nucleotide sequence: TGTGCCAGTACCCGGACAGGGGGTGTTTATGGCTACACCTTC.

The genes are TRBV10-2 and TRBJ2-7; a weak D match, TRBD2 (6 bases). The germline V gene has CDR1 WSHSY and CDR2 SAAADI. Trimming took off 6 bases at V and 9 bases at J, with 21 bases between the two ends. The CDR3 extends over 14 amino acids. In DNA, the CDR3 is TGCGCCAGCAGCCCGGACGGCAGCATCGGGGGGCAGTACTTC. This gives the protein CASSPDGSIGGQYF.

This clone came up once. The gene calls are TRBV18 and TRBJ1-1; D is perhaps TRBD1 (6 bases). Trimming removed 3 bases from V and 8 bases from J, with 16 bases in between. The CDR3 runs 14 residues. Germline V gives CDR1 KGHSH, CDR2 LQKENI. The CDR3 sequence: CASSPVWGQFEAFF. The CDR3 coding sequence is TGTGCCAGCTCACCTGTATGGGGGCAGTTCGAAGCTTTCTTT.

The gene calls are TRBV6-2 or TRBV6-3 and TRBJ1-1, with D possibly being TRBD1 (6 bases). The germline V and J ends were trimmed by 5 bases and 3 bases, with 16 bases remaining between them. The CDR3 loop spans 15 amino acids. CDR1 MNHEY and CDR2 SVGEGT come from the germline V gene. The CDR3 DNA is TGTGCCAGCAGTGCCAAACAGGGAGGGGACACTGAAGCTTTCTTT. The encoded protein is CASSAKQGGDTEAFF.

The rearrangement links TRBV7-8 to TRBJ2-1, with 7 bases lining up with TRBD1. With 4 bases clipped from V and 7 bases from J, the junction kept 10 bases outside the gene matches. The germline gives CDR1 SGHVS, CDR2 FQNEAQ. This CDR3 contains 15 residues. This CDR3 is CASSSGTTGLNEQFF. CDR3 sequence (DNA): TGTGCCAGCAGCTCCGGGACGACAGGGCTGAATGAGCAGTTCTTC.

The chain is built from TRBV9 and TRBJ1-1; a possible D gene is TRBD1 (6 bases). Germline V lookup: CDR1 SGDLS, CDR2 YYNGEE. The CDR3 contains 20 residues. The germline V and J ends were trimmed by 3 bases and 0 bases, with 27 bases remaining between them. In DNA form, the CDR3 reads TGTGCCAGCAGCGGACATGTGGGAGCAGGGGTCCCGGGGATGAACACTGAAGCTTTCTTT. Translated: CASSGHVGAGVPGMNTEAFF.

DNA for the CDR3: TGCGCCAGCAGCTTAGGACAGGGGGCCCACGAGCAGTACTTC. Amino acid sequence: CASSLGQGAHEQYF. This chain links TRBV5-1 with TRBJ2-7, with TRBD1 matching over 11 bases. Germline values: CDR1 SGHRS, CDR2 YFSETQ. With V trimmed by 2 bases and J by 5 bases, 3 bases remained unmatched. The CDR3 is 14 residues long. Using reference TRBV5-1 and TRBJ2-7 for the parts outside the CDR3, the full variable domain is KAGVTQTPRYLIKTRGQQVTLSCSPISGHRSVSWYQQTPGQGLQFLFEYFSETQRNKGNFPGRFSGRQFSNSRSEMNVSTLELGDSALYLCASSLGQGAHEQYFGPGTRLTVT.

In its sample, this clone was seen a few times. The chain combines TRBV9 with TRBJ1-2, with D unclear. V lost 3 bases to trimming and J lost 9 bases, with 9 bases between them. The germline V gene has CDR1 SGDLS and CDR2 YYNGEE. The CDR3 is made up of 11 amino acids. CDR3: CASSGTGSYTF. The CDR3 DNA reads TGTGCCAGCAGCGGGACCGGGAGCTACACCTTC.

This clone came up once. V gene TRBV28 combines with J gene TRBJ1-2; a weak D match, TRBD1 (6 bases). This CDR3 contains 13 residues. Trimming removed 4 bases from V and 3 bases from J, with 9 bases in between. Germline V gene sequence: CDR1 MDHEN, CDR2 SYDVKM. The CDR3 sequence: CASSSQGYYGYTF. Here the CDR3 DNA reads TGTGCCAGCAGTTCCCAGGGGTACTATGGCTACACCTTC.

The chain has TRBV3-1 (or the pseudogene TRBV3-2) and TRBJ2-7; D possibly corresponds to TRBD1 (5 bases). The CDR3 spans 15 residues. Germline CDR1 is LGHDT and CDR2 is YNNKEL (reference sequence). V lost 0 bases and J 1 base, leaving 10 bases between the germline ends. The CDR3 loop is CASSQDAGQSYEQYF. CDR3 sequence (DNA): TGTGCCAGCAGCCAAGATGCAGGGCAATCCTACGAGCAGTACTTC.

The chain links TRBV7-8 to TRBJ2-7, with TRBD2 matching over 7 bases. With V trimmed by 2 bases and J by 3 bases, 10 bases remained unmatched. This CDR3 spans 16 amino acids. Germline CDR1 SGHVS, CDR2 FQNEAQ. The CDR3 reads CASSLFGGTTFYEQYF. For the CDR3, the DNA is TGTGCCAGCAGCTTATTTGGTGGGACTACTTTCTACGAGCAGTACTTC.